This TCR beta chain was sequenced during a study of T-cell reconstitution after alpha-beta-depleted transplantation in children. Construction of the TCRbeta library involved unique molecular identifiers. TCRdb ran MiXCR on the PCR reads and lists one entry per CDR3 protein. The sample includes 500,000 or so distinct CDR3 sequences, around a third of them seen just once. Germline CDR1 and CDR2: LNHNV and YYDKDF (reference sequence). The CDR3 consists of 18 residues. V lost 8 bases and J lost 0, with 20 bases in between. The chain couples TRBV15 to TRBJ2-6; D ambiguous. This sample comprised PBMCs from the stem cell graft donor, obtained from the stem cell graft. The TCR was taken from a human donor who donated a stem cell graft to a child with aplastic anemia. This CDR3 is CATHLDGTLISGANVLTF. DNA for the CDR3: TGTGCCACCCATCTAGACGGTACCCTCATCTCTGGGGCCAACGTCCTGACTTTC.